This entry lists 2 T cell receptor beta chains sequenced from one sample in a study of tissue T cells after allogeneic stem cell transplantation. The data were produced by immunoSEQ multiplex PCR, yet TCRdb's version contains in-frame clones alone and is incomplete. Among thousands of clones listed, roughly half were seen once. Indicated time point: mouse harvest day 7 after allogeneic transplant. Tail vein injection delivered 10^7 T-cell-depleted bone marrow cells and 10^6 splenic CD5+ T cells. Material: gut tissue. The receptors were sampled from a female BALB/c mouse given C57BL/6 T cells with graft-versus-host disease after an allogeneic hematopoietic cell transplant.

About this clone itself: All gene names here are mouse names. Read coverage stops 1 residue before the CDR3 terminus; the germline J gene supplies the remainder. This sequence joins TRBV23 and TRBJ1-4; the table assigns TRBD1, which was not confirmed against the DNA. This CDR3 has 14 amino acids. Germline loops: CDR1 KGHTA, CDR2 FQNQQP. CDR3 DNA, as far as it was read: TGCTCCAGCAGTCAAACAGGTCCCAACGAAAGATTATTT. Its translation: CSSSQTGPNERLF. The whole CDR3 sequence reads CSSSQTGPNERLFF.

Regarding this clone: Germline and genes here are mouse. The read halts 1 residue ahead of the CDR3 end, with the missing end drawn from the germline J gene. V is TRBV26 and J is TRBJ2-4; a weak D match, TRBD2 (5 bases). The CDR3 totals 14 residues. V was cut by 1 base and J by 0 bases, with 5 bases left in between. Germline CDR1 KGHPV, CDR2 FQNQEV (reference sequence). CDR3 residues: CASSLLGSQNTLYF. The sequenced CDR3 bases are TGTGCCAGCAGTCTGTTGGGGAGTCAAAACACCTTGTAC.